Sequencing of this T cell receptor beta chain was carried out in a study of T-cell reconstitution after alpha-beta-depleted transplantation in children. The V gene's germline CDR1 is SGHRS and CDR2 YFSETQ. V was shortened by 4 bases and J by 0 bases, with 14 bases between the two germline ends. CDR3 size: 16 residues. This clonotype showed up many times. During its preparation, the TCRbeta library received unique molecular identifiers. TCRdb re-called the PCR reads with MiXCR, one entry per CDR3 protein. In the table there are fewer than 90,000 distinct CDR3 sequences, 6% to 8.5% of which are singletons.

This clonotype was obtained from a human donor who donated a stem cell graft to a child with acute lymphoblastic leukemia. The source material was PBMCs from the stem cell graft donor, sampled from the stem cell graft. The J gene is TRBJ2-1, the V gene TRBV5-1, with D maybe TRBD1 (6 bases). In nucleotides, the CDR3 is TGCGCCAGCAGCGACCAGGGGCGAAGCTCCTACAATGAGCAGTTCTTC. This gives the protein CASSDQGRSSYNEQFF.